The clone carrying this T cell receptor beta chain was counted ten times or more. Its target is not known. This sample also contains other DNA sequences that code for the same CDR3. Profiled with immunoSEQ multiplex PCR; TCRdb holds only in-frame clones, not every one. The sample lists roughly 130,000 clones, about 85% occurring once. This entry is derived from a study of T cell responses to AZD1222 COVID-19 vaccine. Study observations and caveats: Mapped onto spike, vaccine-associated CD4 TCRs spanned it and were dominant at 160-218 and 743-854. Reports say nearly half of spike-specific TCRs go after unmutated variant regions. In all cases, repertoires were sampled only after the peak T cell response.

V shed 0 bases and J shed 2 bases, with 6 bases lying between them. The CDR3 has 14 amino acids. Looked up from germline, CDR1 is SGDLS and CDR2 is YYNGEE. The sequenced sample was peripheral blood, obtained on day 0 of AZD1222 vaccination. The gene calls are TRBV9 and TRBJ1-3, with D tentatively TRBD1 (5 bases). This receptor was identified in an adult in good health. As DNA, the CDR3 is TGTGCCAGCAGCGTAGGGGGGGCTGGAAACACCATATATTTT. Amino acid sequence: CASSVGGAGNTIYF.